Included here is one T cell receptor beta chain sequence, with context. Its cognate antigen is unknown. This CDR3 is built from 13 residues. Germline V gene data show CDR1 as ENHRY and CDR2 as SYGVKD. After removal of 3 bases from V and 12 bases from J, the junction contained 8 bases not matched to a gene. This sample is drawn from a study of human T cells and chemical hapten exposure. The overall study: Weekly diphenylcyclopropenone doses were given to patients' scalps across the approximately 24-week study.

The sample's time point: pre-sensitization, week 0. Documented treatment: therapeutic diphenylcyclopropenone sensitization with weekly scalp DPC. Overall study findings and caveats: Healthy individuals' immune responses may differ from those of donors, who had alopecia.

Using its own MiXCR run on the RACE reads, TCRdb lists one record per CDR3 protein. The profile shows about 98,000 distinct CDR3 sequences, 10% to 12% of them singletons. The sequence derives from a woman aged 60 to 75 with alopecia areata. Some clones in this sample may be carry-over from other donors' samples. Sequences were derived from whole blood, sampled in connection with sensitization to the hapten diphenylcyclopropenone (DPC). The chain uses TRBV10-3 and TRBJ2-3, with 8 bases that match TRBD2. The CDR3 nucleotides are TGTGCCATCAGTGATCAGCGGGGGACCACCCAGTATTTT. Translation gives CAISDQRGTTQYF.